This T cell receptor (beta chain) was sequenced in a study of blood T cells in healthy people across ages. Study-wide results and limits: Naive T cell percentage showed a strong correlation with the diversity of TCR beta. Per million T cells, TCR beta diversity dropped roughly linearly as age increased.

Primed by a sample-barcoded 5' primer and a J-beta primer mix, a second PCR proceeded for roughly 6 to 12 cycles. TCRdb re-called the 5' RACE reads with MiXCR, one entry per CDR3 protein. The repertoire has some 760,000 distinct CDR3 sequences, around 25% of them found once; the top ten carry 8% to 10%. For this clonotype: Its target is not known.

These same data were also listed under a study on T cells of mothers and their children. From that report: Study donors consisted of a few healthy Caucasian mothers and their six children. When the second PCR was run, its M1S primer added sample barcodes and 2-4 random nucleotides.

The clonotype comes from a boy between 10 and 17 years old in good health. The sequenced sample consisted of blood.

Written as DNA, the CDR3 is TGCAGTGCTAGACCTCCTGTGGCTCAAGGGGGGGAACAAGAGACCCAGTACTTC. It yields the protein CSARPPVAQGGEQETQYF. The V gene is TRBV20-1, the J gene TRBJ2-7; the D gene is possibly TRBD2 (7 bases). The J call is in doubt because the DNA end fits TRBJ2-5 better. The CDR3 spans 18 residues. Germline values: CDR1 DFQATT, CDR2 SNEGSKA (reference sequence).